The 10 T cell receptor beta chains given below trace back to one sample, sequenced in a study of tissue T cells after allogeneic stem cell transplantation (dated by TCRdb to between 2021 and 2024). The method was the immunoSEQ multiplex PCR assay. Held by TCRdb, this immuneACCESS table contains in-frame sequences only and omits some clones. Under half of the omission traces to an unresolved V gene where checked; the cause of the rest is unknown. The sample table lists fewer than 30,000 clones, around 67% of them with a count of one. Approximately 8% of the sample is taken by the ten largest. Interpreted using the paper, the time point label stands for: human tissue collected at research (rapid) autopsy. The source was tissue from the ileum, collected at autopsy. These receptors originate from a female donor of 60 years or more with lung cancer.

The genes are TRBV29-1 and TRBJ1-6; the D gene is possibly TRBD1 (5 bases). The germline CDR1 and CDR2 sequences are SQVTM and ANQGSEA. Trimming took 4 bases from V and 5 from J, leaving 9 bases between them. The CDR3 spans 13 residues. The CDR3 protein is CSVGDSNNSPLHF. CDR3 DNA sequence: TGCAGCGTTGGAGACAGTAATAATTCACCCCTCCACTTT.

The sample holds one count of this clone. The rearrangement links TRBV9 to TRBJ2-3; D possibly matches TRBD1 or TRBD2 (5 bases each). The germline V and J ends were trimmed by 0 bases and 6 bases, with 14 bases remaining between them. The germline gives CDR1 SGDLS, CDR2 YYNGEE. The CDR3 is made up of 15 amino acids. DNA for the CDR3: TGTGCCAGCAGCGTAGGGGCCGGGACCCAGGATACGCAGTATTTT. Translation gives CASSVGAGTQDTQYF.

The CDR3 reads CASSTRTSTGELFF. Here the CDR3 DNA reads TGTGCCAGCAGTACCCGGACAAGCACCGGGGAGCTGTTTTTT. V usage is TRBV6-2 or TRBV6-3 and J usage is TRBJ2-2; TRBD1 might be the D (5 bases). CDR3 length equals 14 residues. Germline V gives CDR1 MNHEY, CDR2 SVGEGT. V dropped 5 bases and J dropped 4 bases, with 11 bases sitting between them.

This chain uses TRBV6-5 with TRBJ2-3; D may be TRBD1 (6 bases). Trimming stripped 6 bases from V and 2 bases from J, with 12 bases between. Germline assignment: CDR1 MNHEY and CDR2 SVGAGI. The CDR3 spans 14 residues. CDR3 DNA: TGTGCCAGCAGGCTGACAGGATCCACAGATACGCAGTATTTT. Amino acid sequence: CASRLTGSTDTQYF.

This clone is medium-sized in the sample. The chain joins TRBV10-2 to TRBJ2-3; the D is unclear. Germline V lookup: CDR1 WSHSY, CDR2 SAAADI. The ends were cut back, 7 bases at V and 0 bases at J, with 8 bases in the middle. CDR3 length equals 13 residues. The CDR3 region has the DNA TGCGCCAGCAAAAAAAGGAGCACAGATACGCAGTATTTT. Translated: CASKKRSTDTQYF.

The rearrangement links TRBV12-3 or TRBV12-4 to TRBJ1-2, with 7 bases that match TRBD1. This CDR3 region has 13 residues. V shed 5 bases and J 2 bases; nucleotides not matched to a gene: 2. The CDR3 nucleotides read TGTGCCAGCAGTGAGACAGGGAACTATGGCTACACCTTC. As protein: CASSETGNYGYTF.

The J gene is TRBJ2-3, the V gene TRBV30; D is perhaps TRBD1 (6 bases). Germline CDR1 is GTSNPN and CDR2 is SVGIG (reference sequence). Trimming stripped 0 bases from V and 1 base from J, with 11 bases between. The CDR3 consists of 15 residues. The CDR3 coding sequence is TGTGCCTGGAGTGTACCAGGGGCCCGCACAGATACGCAGTATTTT. Translating gives CAWSVPGARTDTQYF.

The DNA for the CDR3 is TGTGCCAGCAGTGAGGGACAGGGAGGACTTTACGAGCAGTACTTC. Translated, it gives CASSEGQGGLYEQYF. The rearrangement uses TRBV6-1 and TRBJ2-7; the match to TRBD1 covers 9 bases. With V trimmed by 3 bases and J by 4 bases, 7 bases remained unmatched. The germline CDR1 and CDR2 sequences are MNHNS and SASEGT. CDR3 length: 15 residues.

Only one count was recorded for this clone. V and J are TRBV11-2 and TRBJ2-7; D remains unclear. The germline V gene has CDR1 SGHAT and CDR2 FQNNGV. CDR3 length: 14 amino acids. Trimming took off 1 base at V and 4 bases at J, with 11 bases between the two ends. The CDR3 protein is CASSLVVIGYEQYF. CDR3 nucleotides: TGTGCCAGCAGCTTAGTGGTCATAGGGTACGAGCAGTACTTC. The full variable domain, in which reference TRBV11-2 and TRBJ2-7 provide the parts outside the CDR3, is EAGVAQSPRYKIIEKRQSVAFWCNPISGHATLYWYQQILGQGPKLLIQFQNNGVVDDSQLPKDRFSAERLKGVDSTLKIQPAKLEDSAVYLCASSLVVIGYEQYFGPGTRLTVT.

The chain is built from TRBV11-3 and TRBJ1-1, with a weak D call TRBD1 (5 bases). The CDR3 extends over 13 amino acids. The germline CDR1 and CDR2 sequences are SGHNT and YENEEA. Trimming cost V 2 bases and J 1 base, with 5 bases left between them. CDR3 loop: CASSLTGNTEAFF. DNA of the CDR3: TGTGCCAGCAGCTTAACAGGGAACACTGAAGCTTTCTTT.